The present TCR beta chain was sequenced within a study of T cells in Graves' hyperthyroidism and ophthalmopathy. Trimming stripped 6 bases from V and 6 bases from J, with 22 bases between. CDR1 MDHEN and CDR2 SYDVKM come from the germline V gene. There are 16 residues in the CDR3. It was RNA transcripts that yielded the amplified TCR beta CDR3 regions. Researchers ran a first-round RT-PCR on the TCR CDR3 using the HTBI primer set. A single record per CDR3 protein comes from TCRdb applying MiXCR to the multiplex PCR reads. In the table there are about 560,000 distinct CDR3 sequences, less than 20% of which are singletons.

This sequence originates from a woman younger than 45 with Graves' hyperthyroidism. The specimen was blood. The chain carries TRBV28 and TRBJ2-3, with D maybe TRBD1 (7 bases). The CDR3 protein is CASRVPGGFRGDTQYF. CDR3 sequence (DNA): TGTGCCAGCAGGGTCCCAGGGGGGTTCCGGGGGGATACGCAGTATTTT.